The present T cell receptor (beta chain) was sequenced within a study of cytomegalovirus exposure and HLA in healthy donors. This PCR relied on a set of 60 Vbeta primers and 13 Jbeta primers. Sequencing was performed with immunoSEQ multiplex PCR; in TCRdb, only in-frame clones are kept and a portion is missing. In all, the sample yields 150,000 to 200,000 clones. From germline, CDR1 is SGHVS and CDR2 FQNEAQ. CDR3 length equals 16 residues. V dropped 5 bases and J dropped 2; count of bases not matched to a gene: 10. The TCR originated in a woman in her late teens or twenties in good health and CMV-seropositive. The chain uses TRBV7-8 and TRBJ2-3, with TRBD1 matching over 7 bases. Source material: PBMCs. CDR3 protein: CASSQDRDRSTDTQYF. In nucleotides, the CDR3 is TGTGCCAGCAGCCAAGACCGGGACAGATCCACAGATACGCAGTATTTT.